This TCR beta chain originates from a study of blood T cell repertoires in COVID-19. On the study more broadly: COVID-19 samples collected from the United States, Italy and Spain covered acute and convalescent phases.

CDR3 size: 15 residues. Looked up from germline, CDR1 is MNHEY and CDR2 is SVGEGT. Trimming shortened V by 5 bases and J by 6 bases, and 19 bases separated the two germline ends. Per the study methods: Reference gene primer amplification gave estimated nucleated cell counts. This table comes from immunoSEQ multiplex PCR, and its TCRdb copy is limited to in-frame clones, with some not included. V and J calls and clone size are as listed in that table; D and trimming were resolved from the DNA. This table has 150,000 to 200,000 clones, more than 75% appearing once. The study recruited people aged 18 to 89 years across some 23 US areas.

The chain is built from TRBV6-2 or TRBV6-3 and TRBJ1-2; D is perhaps TRBD1 (6 bases). The source is a woman aged 45-65 years who had recovered from COVID-19. Material for sequencing was PBMCs or T cells enriched from blood (not recorded which). CDR3 region: CASSTGPQGVDGYTF. In nucleotides, the CDR3 is TGTGCCAGCAGTACCGGCCCACAGGGCGTCGATGGCTACACCTTC.